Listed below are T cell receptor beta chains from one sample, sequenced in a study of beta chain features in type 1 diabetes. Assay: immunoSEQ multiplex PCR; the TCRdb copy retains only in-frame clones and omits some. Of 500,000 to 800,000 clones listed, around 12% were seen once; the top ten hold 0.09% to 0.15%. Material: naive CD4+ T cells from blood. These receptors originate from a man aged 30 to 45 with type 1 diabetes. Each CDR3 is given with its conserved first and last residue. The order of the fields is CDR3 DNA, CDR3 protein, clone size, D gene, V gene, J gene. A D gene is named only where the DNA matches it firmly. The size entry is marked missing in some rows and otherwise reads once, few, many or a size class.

TGTGCCAGCAGCTCCTCTAGCGGGGGGCAGTCGGATGAGCAGTTCTTC,CASSSSSGGQSDEQFF,.,TRBD2,TRBV7-2,TRBJ2-1
TGCAGCGTTGCACCTGGGACTAGCGGTCCAGATACGCAGTATTTT,CSVAPGTSGPDTQYF,few,TRBD2,TRBV29-1,TRBJ2-3
TGCGCCAGCAGCCAAGATGTGGTGATAGCGGGAGGCACAGATACGCAGTATTTT,CASSQDVVIAGGTDTQYF,few,TRBD2,TRBV4-3,TRBJ2-3
TGTGCCAGCGGACGACAGACTAAGGAGACCCAGTACTTC,CASGRQTKETQYF,.,.,TRBV25-1,TRBJ2-5
TGTGCCAGCAGTCCTCAGGCAGATCCCTGGGAGCAGTACTTC,CASSPQADPWEQYF,few,.,TRBV27,TRBJ2-7
TGTGCCTGGAGTCTATGGGGAGGGGGGTCCACCGGGGAGCTGTTTTTT,CAWSLWGGGSTGELFF,.,.,TRBV30,TRBJ2-2
TGTGCCAGCTCACCACGGTCCATGAACACTGAAGCTTTCTTT,CASSPRSMNTEAFF,.,.,TRBV18,TRBJ1-1
TGTGCCACCAGCAGACCGAGCACAGGGCTACGTGAAAAACTGTTTTTT,CATSRPSTGLREKLFF,few,.,TRBV15,TRBJ1-4
TGCAGTGCTAGGAACCAAGAGACCCAGTACTTC,CSARNQETQYF,few,.,TRBV20-1,TRBJ2-5
TGTGCCAGCAGCCCACGGACACCTTACGAGCAGTACTTC,CASSPRTPYEQYF,.,.,TRBV13,TRBJ2-7
TGTGCCAGCAGCTTAGCGGGAGGGACAGACCAAGAGACCCAGTACTTC,CASSLAGGTDQETQYF,few,.,TRBV7-9,TRBJ2-5
TGTGCCAGCTTCGGGACGGAAACAGATACGCAGTATTTT,CASFGTETDTQYF,.,.,TRBV28,TRBJ2-3
TGTGCCAGCAGCGCCATTGACGGTAATTCACCCCTCCACTTT,CASSAIDGNSPLHF,.,.,TRBV7-2,TRBJ1-6
TGTGCCAGCACCCTGGGGGGGGGCATTTCCTACAATGAGCAGTTCTTC,CASTLGGGISYNEQFF,few,.,TRBV2,TRBJ2-1
TGTGCCAGCAGCTTAGTGGGGAATCAGCCCCAGCATTTT,CASSLVGNQPQHF,.,.,TRBV7-2,TRBJ1-5
TGTGCCAGCAGTTTGAAGGGACAGCCCCAAACCGCGGGCTACACCTTC,CASSLKGQPQTAGYTF,few,TRBD1,TRBV6-5,TRBJ1-2
TGTGCCAGTAGTGGGGACAGGGGGAACACTGAAGCTTTCTTT,CASSGDRGNTEAFF,few,TRBD1,TRBV19,TRBJ1-1
TGTGCCATCAGTGAGGGGCAGGGAAACTACGAGCAGTACTTC,CAISEGQGNYEQYF,few,.,TRBV10-3,TRBJ2-7
TGTGCCAGCAGCTTTGAACAGGGCTATGGCTACACCTTC,CASSFEQGYGYTF,few,.,TRBV7-9,TRBJ1-2
TGTGCCAGCAGCTTAGCGGCAATTGGTGCCGGGACTAGGGCCTACGAGCAGTACTTC,CASSLAAIGAGTRAYEQYF,.,TRBD2,TRBV7-9,TRBJ2-7
TGTGCCATCACGGAGATGATGACAGGGGGGAATGGCTACACCTTC,CAITEMMTGGNGYTF,.,TRBD1,TRBV10-3,TRBJ1-2
TGTGCCACCAGCAGAGATCAGGTCTCCTACGAGCAGTACTTC,CATSRDQVSYEQYF,few,.,TRBV15,TRBJ2-7
TGTGCCAGCACCGGAGGGTTCCGGGAGACCCAGTACTTC,CASTGGFRETQYF,few,.,TRBV2,TRBJ2-5
TGTGCCAGCAGCTTAACCCGGGTGGCATACAATGAGCAGTTCTTC,CASSLTRVAYNEQFF,few,.,TRBV7-2,TRBJ2-1
TGTGCCAGCAGTCTCCGGACAGGGGGCTCCTACGAGCAGTACTTC,CASSLRTGGSYEQYF,.,TRBD1,TRBV6-5,TRBJ2-7
TGTGCCAGCAGTGACGGACGGTGGGAAGCTTTCTTT,CASSDGRWEAFF,few,.,TRBV6-5,TRBJ1-1
TGCAGCGTCACAGGTCGAGCTAACTATGGCTACACCTTC,CSVTGRANYGYTF,.,.,TRBV29-1,TRBJ1-2
TGTGCCAGCAGCGAAACAGGGAGTTCACCCCTCCACTTT,CASSETGSSPLHF,few,.,TRBV9,TRBJ1-6
TGTGCCAGCAGCCAAGATCCCGGGAGCCCCTATACGCAGTATTTT,CASSQDPGSPYTQYF,few,.,TRBV4-2,TRBJ2-3
TGTGCCAGCAGTTTAGGGGGCACGGACTATGGCTACACCTTC,CASSLGGTDYGYTF,.,.,TRBV28,TRBJ1-2
TGTGCCAGCGGGATAGGGGGTGGAAATTCACCCCTCCACTTT,CASGIGGGNSPLHF,.,.,TRBV14,TRBJ1-6
TGTGCCAGCAGCCCGCGGACAGGGCTCACTGAAGCTTTCTTT,CASSPRTGLTEAFF,.,TRBD1,TRBV11-3,TRBJ1-1
TGTGCCAGCAGTCGTCCCGACAGGGAGGAGGACCAGCCCCAGCATTTT,CASSRPDREEDQPQHF,.,TRBD1,TRBV28,TRBJ1-5
TGTGCCATCAGTGAGACAGGGCTTGAGCAGTTCTTC,CAISETGLEQFF,.,.,TRBV10-3,TRBJ2-1
TGTGCCAGCAGAGGGTTCACCGGGGAGCTGTTTTTT,CASRGFTGELFF,.,.,TRBV28,TRBJ2-2
TGCGCCAGCAGCCAAGATCTGGTTTGGGGGTATGGCTACACCTTC,CASSQDLVWGYGYTF,.,.,TRBV4-3,TRBJ1-2
TGTGCCTGGAGTGTACTGGTGAACACCGGGGAGCTGTTTTTT,CAWSVLVNTGELFF,.,.,TRBV30,TRBJ2-2